This T cell receptor (beta chain) was sequenced for a study of T cell clonality in common variable immunodeficiency. This clone occurred a few times. This may be a read error: a much more frequent sequence differs by one nucleotide. The CDR3 is cut off 3 residues early in the read; its end comes from the germline J gene. In the same sample, other DNA sequences code for this CDR3. Germline assignment: CDR1 MNHNS and CDR2 SASEGT. The CDR3 sequence is 13 residues long. Profiling relied on immunoSEQ multiplex PCR, and the TCRdb table lists in-frame clones only, not all of them. The data show 40,000 to 60,000 clones, with none appearing a single time.

This clonotype was sampled from a person between 18 and 69 years old in good health. Sequencing was carried out using peripheral blood mononuclear cells. The chain links TRBV6-1 to TRBJ1-3; unclear D gene. The CDR3 DNA, read in part, is TGTGCCAGCAGGGAAGGACTCCGTGGCACG. The encoded protein is CASREGLRGT. The entire CDR3 protein reads CASREGLRGTIYF.